This T cell receptor beta chain is from a study of blood T cell repertoires in COVID-19. Participants' reported clinical history set cohort assignment. Trimming removed 4 bases from V and 15 bases from J, with 9 bases in between. Germline values: CDR1 SGDLS, CDR2 YYNGEE. The CDR3 covers 9 residues. In the authors' workflow: It was from reference gene primer amplification that nucleated cell counts were estimated. Method: immunoSEQ multiplex PCR; TCRdb's copy keeps in-frame clones and lacks some. V, J and clone size were drawn from that table, and D and trimming were deduced from the DNA. This sample has some 300,000 clones, with approximately 90% found just once.

The clonotype was recovered from a man between 25 and 39 years old who had recovered from COVID-19. This sequence joins TRBV9 and TRBJ2-3; a weak D match, TRBD2 (5 bases). The sample comprised PBMCs or T cells enriched from blood (not recorded which). Here the CDR3 DNA reads TGTGCCAGCAGCCCCGGACTTTATTTT. This encodes CASSPGLYF.